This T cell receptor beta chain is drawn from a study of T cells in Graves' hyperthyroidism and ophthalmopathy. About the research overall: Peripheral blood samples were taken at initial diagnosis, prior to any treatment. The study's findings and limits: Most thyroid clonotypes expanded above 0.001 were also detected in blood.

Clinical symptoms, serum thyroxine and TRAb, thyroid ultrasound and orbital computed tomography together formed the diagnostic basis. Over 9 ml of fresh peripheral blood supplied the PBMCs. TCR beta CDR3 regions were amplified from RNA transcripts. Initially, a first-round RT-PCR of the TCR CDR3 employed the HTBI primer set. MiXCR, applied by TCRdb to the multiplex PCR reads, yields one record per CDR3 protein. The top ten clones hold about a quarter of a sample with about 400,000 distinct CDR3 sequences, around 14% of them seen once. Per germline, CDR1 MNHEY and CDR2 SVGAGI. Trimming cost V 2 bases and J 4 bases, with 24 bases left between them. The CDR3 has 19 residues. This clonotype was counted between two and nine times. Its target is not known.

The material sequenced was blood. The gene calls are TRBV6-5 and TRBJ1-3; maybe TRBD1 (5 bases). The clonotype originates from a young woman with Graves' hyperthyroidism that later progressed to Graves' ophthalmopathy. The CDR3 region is CASSYTPFRDRATGNTIYF. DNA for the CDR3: TGTGCCAGCAGTTACACACCATTCCGGGACCGTGCGACGGGAAACACCATATATTTT.